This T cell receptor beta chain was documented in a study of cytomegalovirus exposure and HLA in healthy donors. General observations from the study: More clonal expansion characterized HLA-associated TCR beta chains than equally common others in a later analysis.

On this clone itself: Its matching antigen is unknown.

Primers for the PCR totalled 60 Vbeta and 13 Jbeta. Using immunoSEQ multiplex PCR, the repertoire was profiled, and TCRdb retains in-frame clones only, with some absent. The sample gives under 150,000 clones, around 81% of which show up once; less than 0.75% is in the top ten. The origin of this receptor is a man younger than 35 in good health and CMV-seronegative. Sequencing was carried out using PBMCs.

The CDR3: CASSSGGAGAGELFF. DNA for the CDR3: TGTGCCAGCAGTTCAGGGGGCGCGGGGGCCGGGGAGCTGTTTTTT. The V and J genes are TRBV6-5 and TRBJ2-2; D might be TRBD1 (8 bases). The germline gives CDR1 MNHEY, CDR2 SVGAGI. This CDR3 region has 15 residues. The V end was cut by 4 bases, the J end by 6 bases, with 15 bases between.